This TCR beta chain was captured by sequencing in a study of CD8 T cells in ankylosing spondylitis. This clonotype appeared a few times. The antigen remains undetermined. Overall study results and limits: A motif in TCR beta, a set of fewer than ten highly homologous variants, appeared characteristic of ankylosing spondylitis blood. Clones linked to disease were reported to show significant enrichment in matched ankylosing spondylitis synovial fluid.

Deletions cut 6 bases from V and 7 bases from J, with 25 bases between. This CDR3 is built from 16 residues. CDR1 is DFQATT and CDR2 is SNEGSKA in the germline V gene (reference sequence). TCRdb re-analysed the 5' RACE reads in MiXCR, keeping a single row per CDR3 protein. Found here are 200,000 to 250,000 distinct CDR3 sequences, 7.3% of them singletons; the top ten hold 14%. The specimen sequenced was blood, either unsorted or a sorted T cell fraction (not recorded which). The chain couples TRBV20-1 to TRBJ1-5, with D possibly being TRBD1 (6 bases). The receptor comes from a male donor with ankylosing spondylitis. CDR3 amino acids: CSAHTPFRGDGQPQHF. The CDR3 DNA reads as TGCAGTGCCCACACACCGTTCAGGGGCGATGGGCAGCCCCAGCATTTT.